This T cell receptor (beta chain) appears in the sequencing data of a study of blood T cell repertoires in COVID-19 (dated by TCRdb to 2018 to 2021). Looking at the study overall: Collaborator samples came from the United States, Italy and Spain and covered acute and convalescent phases of COVID-19. The prospective study material was composed of cDNA or gDNA derived from T cells, B-cell-depleted T cells, or PBMCs. The dataset comprised deeply sampled blood TCRbeta repertoires from subjects exposed to, actively infected with, or recovered from COVID-19. The repertoires were released in a freely available public database intended as a resource for research on the immune response to SARS-CoV-2. Samples were obtained from the ongoing ImmuneRACE study (first 160 participants) and from 950 to 1,500 subjects provided by 6 global collaborators. Sample metadata almost always included a de-identified subject ID, COVID-19 status, age in years and sex. HLA class I and class II types, where available, came from metadata supplied by the sample provider rather than from assay-based typing. The full study reports these points: The amount of clinical and demographic metadata varied by source and participant and was provided uncurated.

On this clone: Its antigen is still unknown. No much larger clonotype is one base removed from it; base qualities were not supplied.

In the prospective study, participants were about 18 to 95 years old, resided in 20 to 30 geographic areas of the United States, and were enrolled through a virtual design. Cohort assignment in the prospective study relied on participant-reported clinical history from a screening survey and a study questionnaire. ImmuneRACE Cohort 3 recovered participants were defined by two consecutive negative NP/OP PCR tests, healthcare professional clearance, or symptom resolution. Each participant in the prospective study had whole blood, serum and a nasopharyngeal or oropharyngeal swab collected by mobile phlebotomists. Over an approximately two-month period, participants in the prospective study had the option of providing additional blood draws and questionnaires. Before DNA extraction, prospective study blood samples were shipped either frozen or at room temperature. From V the trimming removes 5 bases and from J it removes 1 base, while the gene matches leave 5 bases of the junction unaccounted for. Per the germline V gene, LGHNA is the CDR1 and YSLEER is the CDR2. Including cysteine and phenylalanine, the CDR3 has 14 amino acids. Only the CDR3 DNA is retained, 42 bases long and in frame from the first base.

TCRbeta CDR3 regions were amplified from genomic DNA by means of the immunoSEQ Assay, a bias-controlled multiplex PCR. In the source study's methods: The number of nucleated cells in each sample was estimated by amplification of reference gene primers within the assay. To quantify the absolute abundance of each unique TCRbeta CDR3 rearrangement, sequence reads were collapsed and filtered. For each sample, productive Simpson clonality was calculated as the square root of Simpson's diversity index across productive rearrangements. As stored in TCRdb, this immuneACCESS dataset retains in-frame rearrangements with V and J assigned. A fraction of the clones does not appear; measured against another copy, unresolved V genes explain less than half of the discrepancy, and the remainder lacks a known reason. That table furnishes V, J and clone size, whereas the DNA furnished D and trimming. Here the sample has 250,000 or so clones; roughly 86% occur a single time. Approximately 1.7% of the sample comes from the top ten.

This chain is built from TRBV4-3 and TRBJ2-7; 7 bases in between match TRBD1. The sequence came from a woman aged 45-59 years who had recovered from COVID-19. The sequencing input was PBMCs or T cells enriched from blood (not recorded which). The nucleotides are TGCGCCAGCAGCACGAGGGACAGTTCCTACGAGCAGTACTTC. This translates into CASSTRDSSYEQYF.